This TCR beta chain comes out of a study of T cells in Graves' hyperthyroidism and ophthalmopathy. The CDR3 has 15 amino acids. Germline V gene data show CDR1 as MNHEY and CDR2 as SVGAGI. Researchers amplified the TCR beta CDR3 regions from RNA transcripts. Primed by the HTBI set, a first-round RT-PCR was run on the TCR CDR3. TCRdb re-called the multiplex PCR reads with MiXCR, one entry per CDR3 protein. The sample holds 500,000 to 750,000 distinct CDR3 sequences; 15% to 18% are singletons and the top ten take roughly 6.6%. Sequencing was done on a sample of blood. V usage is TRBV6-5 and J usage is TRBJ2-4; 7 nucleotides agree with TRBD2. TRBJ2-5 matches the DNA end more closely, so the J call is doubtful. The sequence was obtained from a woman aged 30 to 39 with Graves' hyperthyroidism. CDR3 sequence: CASSYYSLAEETQYF. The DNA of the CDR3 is TGTGCCAGCAGTTACTATTCTCTAGCGGAAGAGACCCAGTACTTC.